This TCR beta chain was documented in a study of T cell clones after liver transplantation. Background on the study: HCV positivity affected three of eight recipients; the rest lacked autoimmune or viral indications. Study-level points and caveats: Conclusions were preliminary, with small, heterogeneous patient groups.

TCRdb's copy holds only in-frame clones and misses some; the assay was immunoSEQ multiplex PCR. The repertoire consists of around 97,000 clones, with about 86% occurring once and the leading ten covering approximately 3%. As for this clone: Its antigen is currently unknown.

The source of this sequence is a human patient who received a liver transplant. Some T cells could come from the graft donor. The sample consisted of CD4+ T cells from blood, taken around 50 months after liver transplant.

The CDR3 nucleotides read TGCGCCAGCAGCACGGGACTAGCGACATCCGATGAGCAGTTCTTC. Residues: CASSTGLATSDEQFF. The chain recombines TRBV4-1 with TRBJ2-1; 10 bases align to TRBD2. In germline, CDR1 is MGHRA, CDR2 YSYEKL. CDR3 length: 15 amino acids. V lost 5 bases to trimming and J lost 8 bases; unmatched junction nucleotides: 9.